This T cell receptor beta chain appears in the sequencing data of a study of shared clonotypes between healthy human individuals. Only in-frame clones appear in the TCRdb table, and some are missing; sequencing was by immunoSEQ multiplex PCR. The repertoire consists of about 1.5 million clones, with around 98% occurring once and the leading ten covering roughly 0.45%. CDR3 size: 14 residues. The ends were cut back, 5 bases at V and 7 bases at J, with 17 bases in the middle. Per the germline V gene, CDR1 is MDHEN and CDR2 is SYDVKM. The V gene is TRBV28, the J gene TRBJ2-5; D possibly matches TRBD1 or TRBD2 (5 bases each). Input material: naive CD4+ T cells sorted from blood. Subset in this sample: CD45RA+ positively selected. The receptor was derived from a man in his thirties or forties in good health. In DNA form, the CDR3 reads TGTGCCAGCAGTCTTTTCGGGGCGCGTGGGACCCAGTACTTC. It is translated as CASSLFGARGTQYF.